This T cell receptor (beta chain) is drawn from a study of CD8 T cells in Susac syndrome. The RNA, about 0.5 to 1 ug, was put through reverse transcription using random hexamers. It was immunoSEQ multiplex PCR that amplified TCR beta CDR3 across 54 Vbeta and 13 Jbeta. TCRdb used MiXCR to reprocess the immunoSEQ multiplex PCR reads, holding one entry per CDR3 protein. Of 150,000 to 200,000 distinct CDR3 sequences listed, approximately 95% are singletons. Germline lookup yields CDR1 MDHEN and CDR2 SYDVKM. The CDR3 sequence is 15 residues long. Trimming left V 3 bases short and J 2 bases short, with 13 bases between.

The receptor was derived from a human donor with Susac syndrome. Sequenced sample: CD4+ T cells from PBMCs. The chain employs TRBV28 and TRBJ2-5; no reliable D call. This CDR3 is CASSFTGSNQETQYF. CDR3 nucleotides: TGTGCCAGCAGTTTTACTGGCAGTAATCAAGAGACCCAGTACTTC.